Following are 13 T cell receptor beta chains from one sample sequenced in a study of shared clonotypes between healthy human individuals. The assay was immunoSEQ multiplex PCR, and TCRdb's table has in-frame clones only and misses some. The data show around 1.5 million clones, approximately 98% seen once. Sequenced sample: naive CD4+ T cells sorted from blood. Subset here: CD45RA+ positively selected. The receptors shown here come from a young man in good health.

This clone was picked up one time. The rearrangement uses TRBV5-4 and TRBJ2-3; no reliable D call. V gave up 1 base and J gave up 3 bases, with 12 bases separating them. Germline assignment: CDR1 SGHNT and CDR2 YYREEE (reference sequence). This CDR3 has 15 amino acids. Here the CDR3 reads CASSLFGVRTDTQYF. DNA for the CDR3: TGTGCCAGCAGCTTGTTCGGAGTCAGGACAGATACGCAGTATTTT.

Here the CDR3 reads CASLDRAQETQYF. The CDR3 nucleotides are TGTGCCAGCCTCGACAGGGCACAGGAGACCCAGTACTTC. V usage is TRBV18 and J usage is TRBJ2-5; 7 nucleotides match TRBD1. Germline V gene sequence: CDR1 KGHSH, CDR2 LQKENI. The junction had 8 bases not matched to a gene; V was cut back by 8 bases and J by 5 bases. CDR3 length: 13 amino acids. Full variable domain (remainder filled in from reference TRBV18 and TRBJ2-5): NAGVMQNPRHLVRRRGQEARLRCSPMKGHSHVYWYRQLPEEGLKFMVYLQKENIIDESGMPKERFSAEFPKEGPSILRIQQVVRGDSAAYFCASLDRAQETQYFGPGTRLLVL.

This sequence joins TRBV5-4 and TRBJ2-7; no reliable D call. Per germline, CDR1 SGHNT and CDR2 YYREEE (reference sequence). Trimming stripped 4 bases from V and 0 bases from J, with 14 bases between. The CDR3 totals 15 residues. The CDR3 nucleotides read TGTGCCAGCAGCCCGACCTTGGGCGACTCCTACGAGCAGTACTTC. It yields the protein CASSPTLGDSYEQYF.

The CDR3 DNA is TGCAGCGCGTTGAAGACAGGGGATTCCACAGATACGCAGTATTTT. Its translation is CSALKTGDSTDTQYF. The chain joins TRBV29-1 to TRBJ2-3, with 8 positions matching TRBD1. Germline CDR1 SQVTM, CDR2 ANQGSEA. CDR3 length: 15 amino acids. V was pared by 7 bases and J by 2 bases, with 11 bases of the junction left unmatched.

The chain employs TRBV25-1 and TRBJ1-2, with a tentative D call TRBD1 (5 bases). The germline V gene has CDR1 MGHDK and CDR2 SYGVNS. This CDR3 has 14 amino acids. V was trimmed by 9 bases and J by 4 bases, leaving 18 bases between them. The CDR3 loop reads CASTGTRSGYGYTF. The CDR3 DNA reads TGTGCCAGTACTGGGACGCGGTCCGGCTATGGCTACACCTTC.

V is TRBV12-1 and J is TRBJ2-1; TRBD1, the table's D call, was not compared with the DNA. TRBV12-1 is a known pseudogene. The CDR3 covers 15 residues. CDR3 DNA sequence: TGTGCCAACCCACAGGGGGTGAGCTCCTACAATGAGCAGTTCTTC. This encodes CANPQGVSSYNEQFF.

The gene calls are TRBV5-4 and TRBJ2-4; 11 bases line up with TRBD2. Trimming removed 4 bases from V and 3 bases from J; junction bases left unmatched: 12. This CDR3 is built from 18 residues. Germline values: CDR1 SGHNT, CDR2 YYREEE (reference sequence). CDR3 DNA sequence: TGTGCCAGCAGCGATGGACTAGCGGGTCGCGGAGGCAAAAACATTCAGTACTTC. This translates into CASSDGLAGRGGKNIQYF. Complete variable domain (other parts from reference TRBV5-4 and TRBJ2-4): ETGVTQSPTHLIKTRGQQVTLRCSSQSGHNTVSWYQQALGQGPQFIFQYYREEENGRGNFPPRFSGLQFPNYSSELNVNALELDDSALYLCASSDGLAGRGGKNIQYFGAGTRLSVL.

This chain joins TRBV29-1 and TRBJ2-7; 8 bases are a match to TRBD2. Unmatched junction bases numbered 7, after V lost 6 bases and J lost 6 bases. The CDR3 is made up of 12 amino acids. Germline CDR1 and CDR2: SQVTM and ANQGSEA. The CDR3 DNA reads TGCAGCGTGAGGACTAGCCTCTCCGAGCAGTACTTC. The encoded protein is CSVRTSLSEQYF.

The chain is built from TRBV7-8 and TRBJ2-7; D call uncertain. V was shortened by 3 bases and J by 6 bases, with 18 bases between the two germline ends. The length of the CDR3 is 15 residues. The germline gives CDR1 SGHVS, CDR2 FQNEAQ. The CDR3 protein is CASSLKGGPPGEQYF. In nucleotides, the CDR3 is TGTGCCAGCAGCTTGAAGGGCGGACCTCCCGGCGAGCAGTACTTC.

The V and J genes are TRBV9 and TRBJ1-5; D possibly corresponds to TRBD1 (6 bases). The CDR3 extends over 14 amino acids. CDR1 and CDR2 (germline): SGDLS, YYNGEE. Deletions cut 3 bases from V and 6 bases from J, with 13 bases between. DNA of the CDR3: TGTGCCAGCAGCGCCCAGGGGTCGGGTCAGCCCCAGCATTTT. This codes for CASSAQGSGQPQHF.

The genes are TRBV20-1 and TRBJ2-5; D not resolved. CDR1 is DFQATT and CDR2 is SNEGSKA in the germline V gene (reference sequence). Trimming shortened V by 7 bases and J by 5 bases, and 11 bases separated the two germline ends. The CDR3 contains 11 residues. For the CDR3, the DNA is TGCAGTGTTGGAGCACGGGAGACCCAGTACTTC. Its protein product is CSVGARETQYF.

CDR3 region: CASSASGTGSEKLFF. The CDR3 DNA sequence: TGTGCCAGCAGCGCCTCCGGGACGGGGAGTGAAAAACTGTTTTTT. This rearrangement joins TRBV7-2 to TRBJ1-4, with D possibly being TRBD1 (5 bases). The CDR3 is 15 amino acids. Germline V gene lookup returns CDR1 SGHTA and CDR2 FQGNSA. V dropped 5 bases and J dropped 7 bases, with 17 bases sitting between them. The full variable domain, rest sourced from reference TRBV7-2 and TRBJ1-4, is GAGVSQSPSNKVTEKGKDVELRCDPISGHTALYWYRQSLGQGLEFLIYFQGNSAPDKSGLPSDRFSAERTGGSVSTLTIQRTQQEDSAVYLCASSASGTGSEKLFFGSGTQLSVL.

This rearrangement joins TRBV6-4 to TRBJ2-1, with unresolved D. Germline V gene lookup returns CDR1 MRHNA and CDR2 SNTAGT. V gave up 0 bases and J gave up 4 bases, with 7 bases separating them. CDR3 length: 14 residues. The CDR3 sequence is CASSDSTLYNEQFF. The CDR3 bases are TGTGCCAGCAGTGACTCCACCTTATACAATGAGCAGTTCTTC.